This T cell receptor beta chain comes out of a study of blood T cell repertoires in COVID-19. About the research overall: The United States, Italy and Spain provided the acute and convalescent COVID-19 samples. PBMCs, B-cell-depleted T cells, or T cells were the source of the cDNA or gDNA that made up the material.

From germline, CDR1 is SGHVS and CDR2 FQNEAQ. This CDR3 has 15 amino acids. J gave up 1 base and V 5 bases, and 3 bases lay outside the gene matches. As originally analysed: Amplifying reference gene primers gave estimates of nucleated cell counts. Sequenced by immunoSEQ multiplex PCR; TCRdb stores in-frame clones only, minus some. V, J and clone size reflect that table, while D and trimming were determined from the DNA. The repertoire consists of about 62,000 clones, with roughly 89% occurring once and the leading ten covering approximately 1.2%. Sequencing was carried out using peripheral blood. V and J are TRBV7-8 and TRBJ2-1; 9 positions match TRBD2. The sequence was obtained from a woman of 80 years or more with acute or convalescent COVID-19. The CDR3 DNA sequence: TGTGCCAGCAGCAAGCGGGAGGATTCCTACAATGAGCAGTTCTTC. Protein product: CASSKREDSYNEQFF.